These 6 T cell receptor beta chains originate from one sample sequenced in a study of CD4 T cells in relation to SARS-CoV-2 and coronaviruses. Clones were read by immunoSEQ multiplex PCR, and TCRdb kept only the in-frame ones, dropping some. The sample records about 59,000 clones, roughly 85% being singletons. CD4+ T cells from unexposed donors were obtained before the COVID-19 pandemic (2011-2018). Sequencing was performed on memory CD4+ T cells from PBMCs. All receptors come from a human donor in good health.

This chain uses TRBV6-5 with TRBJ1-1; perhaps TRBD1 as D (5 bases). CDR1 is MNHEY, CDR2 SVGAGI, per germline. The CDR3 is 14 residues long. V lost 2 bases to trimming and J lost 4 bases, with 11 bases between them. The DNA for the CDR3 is TGTGCCAGCAGTTACGATGACAGTTCCACTGAAGCTTTCTTT. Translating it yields CASSYDDSSTEAFF.

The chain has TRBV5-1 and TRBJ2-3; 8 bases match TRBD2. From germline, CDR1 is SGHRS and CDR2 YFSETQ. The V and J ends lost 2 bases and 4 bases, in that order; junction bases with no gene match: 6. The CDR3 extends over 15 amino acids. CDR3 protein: CASSLQPSGSDTQYF. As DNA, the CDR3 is TGCGCCAGCAGCTTACAACCTAGCGGGTCAGATACGCAGTATTTT. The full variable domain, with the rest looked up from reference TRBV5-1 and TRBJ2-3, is KAGVTQTPRYLIKTRGQQVTLSCSPISGHRSVSWYQQTPGQGLQFLFEYFSETQRNKGNFPGRFSGRQFSNSRSEMNVSTLELGDSALYLCASSLQPSGSDTQYFGPGTRLTVL.

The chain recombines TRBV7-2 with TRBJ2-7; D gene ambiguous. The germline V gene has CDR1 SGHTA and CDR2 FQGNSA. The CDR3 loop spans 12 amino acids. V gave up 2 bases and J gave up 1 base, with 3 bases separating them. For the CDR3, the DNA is TGTGCCAGCAGCTTAACTTCCTACGAGCAGTACTTC. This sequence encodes CASSLTSYEQYF.

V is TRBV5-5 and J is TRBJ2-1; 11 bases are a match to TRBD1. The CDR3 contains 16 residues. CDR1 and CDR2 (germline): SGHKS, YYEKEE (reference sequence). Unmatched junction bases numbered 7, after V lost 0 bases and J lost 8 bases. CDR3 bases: TGTGCCAGCAGCTTGGTAGCGGGACAGGGGGTCTATGAGCAGTTCTTC. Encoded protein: CASSLVAGQGVYEQFF.

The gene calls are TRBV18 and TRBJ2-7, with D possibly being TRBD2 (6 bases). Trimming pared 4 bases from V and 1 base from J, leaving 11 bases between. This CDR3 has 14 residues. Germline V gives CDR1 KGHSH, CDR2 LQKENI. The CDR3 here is CASSLGTASYEQYF. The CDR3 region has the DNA TGTGCCAGCTCACTCGGGACTGCATCCTACGAGCAGTACTTC.

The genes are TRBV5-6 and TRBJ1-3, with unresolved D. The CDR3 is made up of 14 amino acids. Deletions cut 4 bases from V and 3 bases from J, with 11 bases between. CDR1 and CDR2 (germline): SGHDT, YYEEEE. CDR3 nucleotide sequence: TGTGCCAGCAGCCCGGACGTCCGTGGAAACACCATATATTTT. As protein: CASSPDVRGNTIYF.